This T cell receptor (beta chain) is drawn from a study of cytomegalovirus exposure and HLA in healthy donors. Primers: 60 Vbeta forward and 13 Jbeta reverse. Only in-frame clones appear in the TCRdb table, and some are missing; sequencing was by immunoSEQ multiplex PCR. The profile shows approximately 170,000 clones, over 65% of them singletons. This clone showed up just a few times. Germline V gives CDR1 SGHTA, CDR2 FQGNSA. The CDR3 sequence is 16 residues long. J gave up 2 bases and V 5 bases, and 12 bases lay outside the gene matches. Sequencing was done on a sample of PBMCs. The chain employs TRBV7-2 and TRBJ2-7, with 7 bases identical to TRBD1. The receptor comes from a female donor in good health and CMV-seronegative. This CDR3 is CASSAPLRDSPYEQYF. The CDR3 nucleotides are TGTGCCAGCAGCGCCCCACTCCGGGACAGCCCCTACGAGCAGTACTTC.